This T cell receptor (beta chain) was observed in a study of PD-1 blockade in classical Hodgkin lymphoma. All trial patients relapsed after autologous stem cell transplantation. The CDR3 is 14 residues long. Germline loops: CDR1 KGHSH, CDR2 LQKENI. V lost 3 bases and J lost 2; bases outside the gene matches: 1. Method: immunoSEQ multiplex PCR; TCRdb's copy keeps in-frame clones and lacks some. Of roughly 62,000 clones in the sample, about 91% were seen once. Here the sequenced sample was peripheral blood mononuclear cells (PBMCs), taken at baseline. J is TRBJ2-1 and V is TRBV18, with TRBD1 matching over 7 bases. This TCR was recovered from a human donor with classical Hodgkin lymphoma. In nucleotides, the CDR3 is TGTGCCAGCTCACCTGGACAGGCCTACAATGAGCAGTTCTTC. Protein sequence: CASSPGQAYNEQFF. The full variable domain, its missing parts supplied by reference TRBV18 and TRBJ2-1, is NAGVMQNPRHLVRRRGQEARLRCSPMKGHSHVYWYRQLPEEGLKFMVYLQKENIIDESGMPKERFSAEFPKEGPSILRIQQVVRGDSAAYFCASSPGQAYNEQFFGPGTRLTVL.